These 3 T cell receptor beta chains came from one sample sequenced in a study of Ad26.COV2.S vaccination and SARS-CoV-2 variants. Assay used: immunoSEQ multiplex PCR; TCRdb lists only in-frame clones, some missing. This table holds hundreds of thousands of clones, 92% found once. This specimen consisted of peripheral blood, obtained after recovery from COVID-19. The receptors shown here come from a human donor who had recovered from COVID-19.

CDR3 protein: CASSQLLGQSSGNTIYF. DNA for the CDR3: TGTGCCAGCAGCCAGTTACTGGGACAGTCCTCTGGAAACACCATATATTTT. The chain joins TRBV3-1 (or the pseudogene TRBV3-2) to TRBJ1-3; 7 bases align to TRBD1. This CDR3 is 17 amino acids long. Germline lookup yields CDR1 LGHDT and CDR2 YNNKEL (reference sequence). Trimming cost V 3 bases and J 0 bases; bases outside gene matches: 8.

V is TRBV11-2 and J is TRBJ2-5, with D perhaps matching TRBD2 (6 bases). The CDR3 has 15 residues. Trimming left V 5 bases short and J 5 bases short, with 18 bases between. CDR1 and CDR2 from the germline V gene are SGHAT and FQNNGV. CDR3 region: CASSPFGGPRETQYF. CDR3 coding DNA: TGTGCCAGCAGCCCCTTTGGAGGGCCGCGGGAGACCCAGTACTTC. The variable domain in full, completed from reference TRBV11-2 and TRBJ2-5, reads EAGVAQSPRYKIIEKRQSVAFWCNPISGHATLYWYQQILGQGPKLLIQFQNNGVVDDSQLPKDRFSAERLKGVDSTLKIQPAKLEDSAVYLCASSPFGGPRETQYFGPGTRLLVL.

The chain joins TRBV19 to TRBJ1-4; D uncertain. Deletions cut 4 bases from V and 2 bases from J, with 11 bases between. From germline, CDR1 is LNHDA and CDR2 SQIVND (reference sequence). CDR3 length equals 15 residues. CDR3 sequence: CASSTPGDTNEKLFF. The CDR3 DNA reads as TGTGCCAGTAGTACACCCGGGGATACTAATGAAAAACTGTTTTTT.